The present entry profiles one T cell receptor (beta chain) with its context. These data come from a study of sequential checkpoint blockade in melanoma. Treatment in this sample: randomized to nivolumab then ipilimumab (arm A) or the reverse (arm B). Using immunoSEQ multiplex PCR, the repertoire was profiled, and TCRdb retains in-frame clones only, with some absent. The sample carries roughly 20,000 clones, 72% recorded once. The germline V gene encodes CDR1 SGHNT and CDR2 YYREEE (reference sequence). J lost 7 bases, V lost 1 base, and 8 bases had no gene match. The CDR3 extends over 14 amino acids. This TCR was recovered from a human donor with melanoma. The sequencing used CD8+ T cells sorted from blood (inferred from file names), collected from a patient given nivolumab and ipilimumab in sequence. The gene calls are TRBV5-4 and TRBJ2-7, with 7 positions matching TRBD2. Here the CDR3 reads CASSLMREIDEQYF. The CDR3 region has the DNA TGTGCCAGCAGCTTGATGCGGGAGATTGATGAGCAGTACTTC.